This T cell receptor beta chain is from a study of blood T cells in healthy people across ages. V lost 3 bases and J lost 11, with 13 bases in between. This CDR3 contains 11 residues. Per the germline V gene, CDR1 is DFQATT and CDR2 is SNEGSKA (reference sequence). General observations from the study: Both naive CD4+ cell counts and diversity were greater in long-lived donors than in aged donors. Not knowing donor CMV status may have confounded expanded clonotype changes.

A second PCR, run for roughly 7 to 11 cycles, used a sample-barcoded 5' primer plus a J-beta primer mix. MiXCR was run by TCRdb on the 5' RACE reads, yielding one entry per CDR3 protein. Seen here are some 780,000 distinct CDR3 sequences, roughly 50% observed once, and the top ten hold roughly 25%. All donors came from Russia, were Caucasian and healthy, and spanned ages roughly 6 to 95. In the case of this clonotype: What it binds is unknown.

What was sequenced was blood. The clonotype comes from a man in his forties in good health. The chain joins TRBV20-1 to TRBJ2-5, with D possibly being TRBD2 (6 bases). Here the CDR3 DNA reads TGCAGTGCTAGTCTCCGGGCGGGGCAGTACTTC. Amino acids: CSASLRAGQYF.